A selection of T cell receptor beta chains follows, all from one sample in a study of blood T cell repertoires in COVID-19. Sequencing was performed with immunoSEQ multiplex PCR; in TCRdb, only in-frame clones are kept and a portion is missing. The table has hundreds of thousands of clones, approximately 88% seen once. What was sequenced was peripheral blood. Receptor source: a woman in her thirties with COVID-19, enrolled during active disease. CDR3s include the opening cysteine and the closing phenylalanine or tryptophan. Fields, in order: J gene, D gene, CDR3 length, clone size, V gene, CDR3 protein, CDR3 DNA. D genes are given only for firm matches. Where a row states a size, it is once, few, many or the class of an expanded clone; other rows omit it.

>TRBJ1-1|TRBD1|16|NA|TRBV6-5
CASSFTDRGASPEAFF
TGTGCCAGCAGTTTCACCGACAGGGGTGCGAGTCCTGAAGCTTTCTTT
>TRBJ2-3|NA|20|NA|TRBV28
CASSDYRAGGLAFSTDTQYF
TGTGCCAGCAGTGATTATCGGGCGGGCGGCTTAGCGTTTAGCACAGATACGCAGTATTTT
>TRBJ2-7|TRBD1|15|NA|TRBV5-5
CASSSPGQGPLEQYF
TGTGCCAGCAGCTCCCCGGGACAGGGCCCTCTCGAGCAGTACTTC
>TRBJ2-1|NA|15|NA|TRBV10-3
CAIGGPTESYNEQFF
TGTGCCATCGGGGGCCCGACGGAATCCTACAATGAGCAGTTCTTC
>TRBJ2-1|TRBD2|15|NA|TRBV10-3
CAISSGLADYNEQFF
TGTGCCATCAGTTCGGGACTAGCGGATTACAATGAGCAGTTCTTC
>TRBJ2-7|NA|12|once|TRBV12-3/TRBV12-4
CASSLARGMQYF
TGTGCCAGCAGTTTAGCGCGTGGTATGCAGTACTTC
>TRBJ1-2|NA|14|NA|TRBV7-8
CASSPRENSVGYTF
TGTGCCAGCAGCCCCCGGGAAAACAGCGTCGGCTACACCTTC
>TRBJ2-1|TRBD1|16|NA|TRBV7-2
CASSLASGQANNEQFF
TGTGCCAGCAGCTTAGCTTCCGGACAGGCAAACAATGAGCAGTTCTTC
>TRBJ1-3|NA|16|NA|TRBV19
CASSFAAESSGNTIYF
TGTGCCAGTAGTTTCGCCGCTGAGAGCTCTGGAAACACCATATATTTT
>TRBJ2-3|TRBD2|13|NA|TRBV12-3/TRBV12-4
CASSLAGGGKQYF
TGTGCCAGCAGTTTGGCGGGAGGTGGTAAGCAGTATTTT
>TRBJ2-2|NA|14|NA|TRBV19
CASSGQSNTGELFF
TGTGCCAGTAGTGGGCAATCGAACACCGGGGAGCTGTTTTTT
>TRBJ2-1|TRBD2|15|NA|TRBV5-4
CASSLRGGSYNEQFF
TGTGCCAGCAGCTTGCGGGGGGGCTCATACAATGAGCAGTTCTTC
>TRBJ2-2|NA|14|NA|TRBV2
CASKISLNAGELFF
TGTGCCAGCAAGATTAGCCTTAACGCCGGGGAGCTGTTTTTT
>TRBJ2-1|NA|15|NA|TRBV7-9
CASSRPPGVGNEQFF
TGTGCCAGCAGTCGCCCCCCGGGAGTGGGCAATGAGCAGTTCTTC
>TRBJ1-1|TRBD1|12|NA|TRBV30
CAWSDRGRGAFF
TGTGCCTGGAGTGACAGGGGGCGGGGAGCTTTCTTT
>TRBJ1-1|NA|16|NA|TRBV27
CASSPKYWALNTEAFF
TGTGCCAGCAGTCCTAAGTACTGGGCTTTGAACACTGAAGCTTTCTTT
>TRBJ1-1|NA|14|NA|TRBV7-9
CASSLADGDTEAFF
TGTGCCAGCAGCTTAGCGGACGGGGACACTGAAGCTTTCTTT
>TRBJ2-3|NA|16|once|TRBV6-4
CASSRLPTSSADTQYF
TGTGCCAGCAGTCGCCTCCCAACTAGTTCGGCCGATACGCAGTATTTT
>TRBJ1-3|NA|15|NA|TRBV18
CASSLRQSSGNTIYF
TGTGCCAGCTCACTAAGACAGAGCTCTGGAAACACCATATATTTT
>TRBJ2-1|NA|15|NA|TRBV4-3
CASSHGPGSENEQFF
TGCGCCAGCAGCCACGGCCCCGGTAGCGAGAATGAGCAGTTCTTC
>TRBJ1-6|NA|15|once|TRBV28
CASSFYRAQNSPLHF
TGTGCCAGCAGTTTCTACAGGGCCCAAAATTCACCCCTCCACTTT
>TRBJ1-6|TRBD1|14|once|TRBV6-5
CASSNTGGNSPLHF
TGTGCCAGCAGTAATACAGGGGGAAATTCACCCCTCCACTTT